This T cell receptor beta chain appears in the sequencing data of a study of cytotoxic CD8 clonotypes in ibrutinib-treated CLL. This CDR3 has 16 amino acids. Per the germline V gene, CDR1 is SGDLS and CDR2 is YYNGEE. With 1 base clipped from V and 0 bases from J, the junction kept 4 bases outside the gene matches. Genomic DNA (about 2 micrograms) was obtained from cryopreserved PBMCs for construction of TCR beta libraries. Produced via immunoSEQ multiplex PCR; TCRdb's table is partial and in-frame only. The data hold more than 300,000 clones, with roughly 80% observed a single time. The rearrangement uses TRBV9 and TRBJ2-1; 7 bases align to TRBD1. The TCR sequence derives from a human donor with chronic lymphocytic leukemia. Here the sequenced sample was PBMCs, taken before ibrutinib treatment. The CDR3 DNA sequence: TGTGCCAGCAGCGTAACCGGGACAGACTCCTACAATGAGCAGTTCTTC. Translation gives CASSVTGTDSYNEQFF.